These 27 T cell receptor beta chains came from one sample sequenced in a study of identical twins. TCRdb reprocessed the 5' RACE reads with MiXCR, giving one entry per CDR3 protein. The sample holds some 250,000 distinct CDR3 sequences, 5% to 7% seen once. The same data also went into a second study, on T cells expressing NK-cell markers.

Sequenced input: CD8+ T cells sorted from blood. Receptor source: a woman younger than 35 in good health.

In DNA form, the CDR3 reads TGTGCCAGCAGCTTAGTCGGGAATGGCAATCAGCCCCAGCATTTT. Protein sequence: CASSLVGNGNQPQHF. The V gene is TRBV7-2, the J gene TRBJ1-5; D is ambiguous. CDR3 length: 15 residues. The V gene's germline CDR1 is SGHTA and CDR2 FQGNSA. Trimming took 1 base from V and 2 from J, leaving 9 bases between them.

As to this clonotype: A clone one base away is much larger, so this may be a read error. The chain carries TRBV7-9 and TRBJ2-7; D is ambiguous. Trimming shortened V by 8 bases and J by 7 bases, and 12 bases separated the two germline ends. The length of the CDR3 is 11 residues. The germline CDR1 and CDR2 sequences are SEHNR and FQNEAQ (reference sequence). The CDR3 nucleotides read TGTGCCAGCGGCCCCCTGTGGGAGCAGTACTTC. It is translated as CASGPLWEQYF.

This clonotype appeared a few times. CDR3 in DNA: TGTGCCAGTAGTCCGGGACAGGGGATTGGTGAGCAGTTCTTC. This sequence encodes CASSPGQGIGEQFF. The chain combines TRBV19 with TRBJ2-1, with 10 bases aligning to TRBD1. The CDR3 runs to 14 residues. Germline V gene sequence: CDR1 LNHDA, CDR2 SQIVND (reference sequence). After removal of 5 bases from V and 9 bases from J, the junction contained 7 bases not matched to a gene.

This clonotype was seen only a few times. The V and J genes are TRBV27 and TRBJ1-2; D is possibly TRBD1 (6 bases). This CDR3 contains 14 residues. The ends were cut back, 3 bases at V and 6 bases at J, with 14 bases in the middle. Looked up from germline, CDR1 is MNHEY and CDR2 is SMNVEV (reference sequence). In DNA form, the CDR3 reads TGTGCCAGCAGTTTGGGCAGGGGTGCCAATGGCTACACCTTC. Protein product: CASSLGRGANGYTF.

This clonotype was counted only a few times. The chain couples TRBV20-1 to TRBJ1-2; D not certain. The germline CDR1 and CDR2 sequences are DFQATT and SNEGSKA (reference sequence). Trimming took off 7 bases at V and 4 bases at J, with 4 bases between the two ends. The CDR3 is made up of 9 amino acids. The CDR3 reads CSDSYGYTF. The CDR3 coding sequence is TGCAGTGACAGCTATGGCTACACCTTC.

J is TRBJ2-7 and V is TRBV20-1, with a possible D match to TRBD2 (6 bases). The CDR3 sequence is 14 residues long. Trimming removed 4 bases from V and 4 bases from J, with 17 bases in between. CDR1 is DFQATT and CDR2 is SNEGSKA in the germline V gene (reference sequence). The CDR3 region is CSANSGRFGYEQYF. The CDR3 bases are TGCAGTGCTAATAGCGGAAGGTTCGGGTACGAGCAGTACTTC.

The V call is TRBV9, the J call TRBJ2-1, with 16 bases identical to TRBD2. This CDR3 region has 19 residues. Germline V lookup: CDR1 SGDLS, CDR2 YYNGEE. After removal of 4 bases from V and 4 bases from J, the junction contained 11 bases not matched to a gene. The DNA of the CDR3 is TGTGCCAGCAGCCTAAAACCGGGACTAGCGGGAGGGCCTTACAATGAGCAGTTCTTC. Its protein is CASSLKPGLAGGPYNEQFF. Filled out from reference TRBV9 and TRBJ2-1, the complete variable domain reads DSGVTQTPKHLITATGQRVTLRCSPRSGDLSVYWYQQSLDQGLQFLIQYYNGEERAKGNILERFSAQQFPDLHSELNLSSLELGDSALYFCASSLKPGLAGGPYNEQFFGPGTRLTVL.

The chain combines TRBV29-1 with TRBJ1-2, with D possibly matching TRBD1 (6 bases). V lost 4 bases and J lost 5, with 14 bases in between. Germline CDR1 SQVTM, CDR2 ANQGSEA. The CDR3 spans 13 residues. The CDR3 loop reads CSVVDRGPYGYTF. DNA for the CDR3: TGCAGCGTTGTGGACAGAGGACCGTATGGCTACACCTTC.

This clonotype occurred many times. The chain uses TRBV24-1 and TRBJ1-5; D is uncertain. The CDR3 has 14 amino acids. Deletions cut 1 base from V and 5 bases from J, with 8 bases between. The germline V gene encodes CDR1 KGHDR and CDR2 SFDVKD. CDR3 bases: TGTGCCACCAGTGATTTCGATTCCGATCAGCCCCAGCATTTT. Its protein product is CATSDFDSDQPQHF.

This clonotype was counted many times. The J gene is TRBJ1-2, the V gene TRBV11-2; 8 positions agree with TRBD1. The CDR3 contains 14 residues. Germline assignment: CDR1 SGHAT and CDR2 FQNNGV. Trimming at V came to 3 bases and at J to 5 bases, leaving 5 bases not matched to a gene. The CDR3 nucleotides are TGTGCCAGCAGCTTCGGTCAGGGGGCATATGGCTACACCTTC. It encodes CASSFGQGAYGYTF.

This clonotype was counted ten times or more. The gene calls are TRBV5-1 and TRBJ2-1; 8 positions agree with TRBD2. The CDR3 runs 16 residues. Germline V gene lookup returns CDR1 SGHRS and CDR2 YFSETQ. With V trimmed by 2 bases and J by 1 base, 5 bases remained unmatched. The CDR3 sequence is CASSFLGLASYNEQFF. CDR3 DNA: TGCGCCAGCAGCTTCTTAGGACTAGCTTCCTACAATGAGCAGTTCTTC.

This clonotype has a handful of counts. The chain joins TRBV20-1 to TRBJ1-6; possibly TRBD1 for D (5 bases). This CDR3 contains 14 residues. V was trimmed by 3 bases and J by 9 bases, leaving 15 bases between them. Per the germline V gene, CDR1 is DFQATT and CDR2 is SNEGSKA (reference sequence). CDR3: CSASVGARSSPLHF. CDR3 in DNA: TGCAGTGCTAGTGTTGGGGCGCGAAGTTCACCCCTCCACTTT.

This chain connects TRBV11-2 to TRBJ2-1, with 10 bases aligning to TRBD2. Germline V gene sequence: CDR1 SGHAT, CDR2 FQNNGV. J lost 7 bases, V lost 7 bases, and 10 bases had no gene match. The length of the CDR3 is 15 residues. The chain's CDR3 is CASIQGLASQNEQFF. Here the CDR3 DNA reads TGTGCCAGCATCCAGGGACTAGCGTCACAGAATGAGCAGTTCTTC.

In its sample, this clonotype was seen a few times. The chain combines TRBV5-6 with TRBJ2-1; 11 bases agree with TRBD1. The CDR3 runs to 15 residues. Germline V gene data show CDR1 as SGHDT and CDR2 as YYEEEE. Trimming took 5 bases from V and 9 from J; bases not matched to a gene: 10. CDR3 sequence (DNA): TGTGCCAGCAGATGGGGGACAGGGGGTAACGTTGAGCAGTTCTTC. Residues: CASRWGTGGNVEQFF.

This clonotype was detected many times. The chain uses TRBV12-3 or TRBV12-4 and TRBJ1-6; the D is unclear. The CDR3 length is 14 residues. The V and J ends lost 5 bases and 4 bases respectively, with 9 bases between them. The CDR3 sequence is CASSPVSYNSPLHF. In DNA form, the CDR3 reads TGTGCCAGCAGTCCGGTGTCGTATAATTCACCCCTCCACTTT.

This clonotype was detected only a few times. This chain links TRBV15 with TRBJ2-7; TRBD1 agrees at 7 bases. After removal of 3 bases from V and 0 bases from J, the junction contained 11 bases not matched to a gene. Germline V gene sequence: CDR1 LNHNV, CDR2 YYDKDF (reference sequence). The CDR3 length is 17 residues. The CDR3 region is CATSSSPTGNPSYEQYF. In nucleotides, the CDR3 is TGTGCCACCAGCAGCAGCCCGACAGGGAACCCCTCCTACGAGCAGTACTTC.

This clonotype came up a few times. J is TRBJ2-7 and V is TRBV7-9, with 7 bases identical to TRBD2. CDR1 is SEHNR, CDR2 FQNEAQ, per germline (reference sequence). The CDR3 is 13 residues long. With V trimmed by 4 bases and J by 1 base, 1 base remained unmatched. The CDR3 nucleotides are TGTGCCAGCAGCTCGGGACTATCCTACGAGCAGTACTTC. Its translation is CASSSGLSYEQYF.

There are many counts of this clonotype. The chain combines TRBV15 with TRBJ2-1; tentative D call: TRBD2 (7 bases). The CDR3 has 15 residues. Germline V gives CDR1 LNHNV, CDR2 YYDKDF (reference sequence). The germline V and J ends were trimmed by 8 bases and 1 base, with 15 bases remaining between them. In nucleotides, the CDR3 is TGTGCCACCTCCGGGGGCGGGGGTTCCTACAATGAGCAGTTCTTC. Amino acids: CATSGGGGSYNEQFF.

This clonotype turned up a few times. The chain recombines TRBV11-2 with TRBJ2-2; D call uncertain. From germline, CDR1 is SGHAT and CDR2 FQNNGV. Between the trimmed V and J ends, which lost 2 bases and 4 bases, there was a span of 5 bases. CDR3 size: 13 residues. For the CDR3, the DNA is TGTGCCAGCAGCTTAACCAGCACCGGGGAGCTGTTTTTT. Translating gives CASSLTSTGELFF.

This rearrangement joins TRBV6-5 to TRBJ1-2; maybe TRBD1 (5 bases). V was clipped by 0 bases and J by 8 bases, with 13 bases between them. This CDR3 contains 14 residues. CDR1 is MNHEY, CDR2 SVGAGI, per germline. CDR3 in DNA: TGTGCCAGCAGTTACTCGCAAACGCAGGGCGGCTACACCTTC. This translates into CASSYSQTQGGYTF.

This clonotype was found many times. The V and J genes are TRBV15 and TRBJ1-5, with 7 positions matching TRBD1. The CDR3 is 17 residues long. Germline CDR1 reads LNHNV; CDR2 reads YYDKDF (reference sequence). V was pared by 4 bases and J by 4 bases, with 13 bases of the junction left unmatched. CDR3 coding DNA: TGTGCCACCAGCAACGCCTGGGCGGGGACAGAGAATCAGCCCCAGCATTTT. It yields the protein CATSNAWAGTENQPQHF.

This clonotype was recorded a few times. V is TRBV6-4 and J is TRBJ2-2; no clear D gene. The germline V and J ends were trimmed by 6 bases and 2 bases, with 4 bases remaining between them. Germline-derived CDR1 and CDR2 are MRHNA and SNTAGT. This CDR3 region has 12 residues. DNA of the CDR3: TGTGCCAGCAGAGCTAACACCGGGGAGCTGTTTTTT. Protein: CASRANTGELFF.

CDR3: CATSDAWGGLEQFF. Written as DNA, the CDR3 is TGTGCCACCAGTGACGCGTGGGGGGGGCTTGAGCAGTTCTTC. The chain has TRBV24-1 and TRBJ2-1; perhaps TRBD2 as D (7 bases). In germline, CDR1 is KGHDR, CDR2 SFDVKD. Trimming cost V 4 bases and J 9 bases, with 15 bases left between them. The CDR3 sequence is 14 residues long.

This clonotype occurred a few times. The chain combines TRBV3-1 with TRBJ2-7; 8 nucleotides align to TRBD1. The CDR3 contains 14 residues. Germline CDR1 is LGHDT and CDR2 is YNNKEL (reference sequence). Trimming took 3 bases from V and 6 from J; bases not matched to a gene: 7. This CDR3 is CASSHKTQGGEQYF. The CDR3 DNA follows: TGTGCCAGCAGCCATAAAACACAGGGGGGCGAGCAGTACTTC.

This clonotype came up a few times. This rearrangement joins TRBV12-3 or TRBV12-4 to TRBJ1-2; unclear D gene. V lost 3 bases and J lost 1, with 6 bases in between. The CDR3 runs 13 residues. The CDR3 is CASSFGSNYGYTF. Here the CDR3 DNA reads TGTGCCAGCAGTTTTGGCAGTAACTATGGCTACACCTTC.

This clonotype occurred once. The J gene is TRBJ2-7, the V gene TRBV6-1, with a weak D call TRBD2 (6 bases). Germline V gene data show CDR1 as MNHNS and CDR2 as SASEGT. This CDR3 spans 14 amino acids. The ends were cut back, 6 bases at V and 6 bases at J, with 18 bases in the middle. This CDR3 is CASSPTSTGSEQYF. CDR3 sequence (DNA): TGTGCCAGCAGCCCCACTAGCACTGGTAGCGAGCAGTACTTC.

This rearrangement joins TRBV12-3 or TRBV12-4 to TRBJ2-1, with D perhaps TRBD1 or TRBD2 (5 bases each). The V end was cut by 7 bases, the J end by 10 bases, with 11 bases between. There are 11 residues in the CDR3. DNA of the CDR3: TGTGCCAGCAACTACGGGGACGAGCAGTTCTTC. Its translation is CASNYGDEQFF.